The rows below give T cell receptor beta chains drawn from one sample of a study of T-cell reconstitution after alpha-beta-depleted transplantation in children. TCRdb used MiXCR to reprocess the PCR reads, holding one entry per CDR3 protein. The sample contains 120,000 or so distinct CDR3 sequences, 9% to 12% of which appear only once. This material consisted of PBMCs from the stem cell graft donor, taken from the stem cell graft. The receptors derive from a human donor who donated a stem cell graft to a child with acute lymphoblastic leukemia. The CDR3 runs from the conserved cysteine through the conserved F or W. The order of the fields is D gene, V gene, clone size, J gene, CDR3 DNA, CDR3 protein. A D gene is named only where the DNA matches it firmly. The size field is filled for only some rows; it gives once, few, many or a size class.

TRBD1,TRBV4-3,many,TRBJ1-5,TGCGCCAGCAGCCGGAGACAGGGGGCGGATCAGCCCCAGCATTTT,CASSRRQGADQPQHF
NA,TRBV12-3/TRBV12-4,many,TRBJ1-5,TGTGCCAGCAGTTTAGCGAGGCGCGAGCCCCAGCATTTT,CASSLARREPQHF
TRBD2,TRBV29-1,many,TRBJ2-1,TGCAGCGTTGTAGAGCGGGAGGAGGGAAATGAGCAGTTCTTC,CSVVEREEGNEQFF
NA,TRBV12-3/TRBV12-4,many,TRBJ1-2,TGTGCCAGCTGGGGCGGTACCTCTAACTATGGCTACACCTTC,CASWGGTSNYGYTF
TRBD1,TRBV12-3/TRBV12-4,many,TRBJ2-7,TGTGCCAGCAGTCCGCAGACAGGGAACTACGAGCAGTACTTC,CASSPQTGNYEQYF
NA,TRBV4-2,many,TRBJ1-4,TGTGCCAGCAGCCAAGACAGGCCCGCAACTAATGAAAAACTGTTTTTT,CASSQDRPATNEKLFF
NA,TRBV6-5,many,TRBJ1-1,TGTGCCAGCAGTTACTCCCTCCGAAACAGTGAAGCTTTCTTT,CASSYSLRNSEAFF
TRBD1,TRBV6-5,many,TRBJ1-5,TGTGCCAGCAGTTACGACAGGGGAAGTCAGCCCCAGCATTTT,CASSYDRGSQPQHF
NA,TRBV7-2,few,TRBJ2-7,TGTGCCAGCAGCTTCTCCGGGACTGAAGCCTACGAGCAGTACTTC,CASSFSGTEAYEQYF
NA,TRBV20-1,NA,TRBJ2-1,TGCAGTGCTAACGGAAGAGGGACACCTAACAATGAGCAGTTCTTC,CSANGRGTPNNEQFF
TRBD2,TRBV7-2,many,TRBJ2-3,TGTGCCAGCAGCTTAGGGGCGGGGGGGGATACGCAGTATTTT,CASSLGAGGDTQYF
TRBD1,TRBV9,many,TRBJ1-1,TGTGCCAGCAGCCTGGACAGGGGAACTGAAGCTTTCTTT,CASSLDRGTEAFF
NA,TRBV29-1,many,TRBJ2-1,TGCAGCGTTGAAGGGACTTTGAGCTCCTACAATGAGCAGTTCTTC,CSVEGTLSSYNEQFF
TRBD1,TRBV7-2,many,TRBJ2-5,TGTGCCAGCAGCTCATCGACAGGGGGCTTGGGGACCCAGTACTTC,CASSSSTGGLGTQYF
NA,TRBV20-1,many,TRBJ2-7,TGCAGTGCAACGTGGGGGCGCGAGCAGTACTTC,CSATWGREQYF
TRBD1,TRBV29-1,many,TRBJ2-3,TGCAGCCCGGGGTGGGACAGGAGCACAGATACGCAGTATTTT,CSPGWDRSTDTQYF
TRBD2,TRBV6-2/TRBV6-3,many,TRBJ2-7,TGTGCCAGCAGTTTGCCCGCCGGGACTAGCTACGAGCAGTACTTC,CASSLPAGTSYEQYF
TRBD2,TRBV12-3/TRBV12-4,many,TRBJ2-2,TGTGCCAGCAGTTTAGGCGGGGGTATCCGTCTAGGCCCCGGGGAGCTGTTTTTT,CASSLGGGIRLGPGELFF
TRBD1,TRBV7-6,many,TRBJ1-2,TGTGCCAGCAGTCTTATGGCACAGGGGAGCTATGGCTACACCTTC,CASSLMAQGSYGYTF
NA,TRBV7-2,many,TRBJ1-1,TGTGCCAGCAGCTTAGGGTCAGGGTATAGCACTGAAGCTTTCTTT,CASSLGSGYSTEAFF
TRBD1,TRBV5-5,NA,TRBJ2-5,TGTGCCAGCAGCCCTACAGGGGGAGAGACCCAGTACTTC,CASSPTGGETQYF
TRBD2,TRBV12-3/TRBV12-4,few,TRBJ2-7,TGTGCCAGCAGATTCTCCTTTAGCGGGATAACCTACGAGCAGTACTTC,CASRFSFSGITYEQYF
NA,TRBV7-7,many,TRBJ2-3,TGTGCTAGCAGCCCAAGCCCGGCTCAGAAAGATACGCAGTATTTT,CASSPSPAQKDTQYF
TRBD2,TRBV7-2,many,TRBJ2-7,TGTGCCAGCAGCTTACAGGGACTAACCCGATACGAGCAGTACTTC,CASSLQGLTRYEQYF
TRBD1,TRBV5-1,many,TRBJ2-7,TGCGCCAGCAGCTCCCCCAGGGACAGGGCCGGCCTAGCCTACTACGAGCAGTACTTC,CASSSPRDRAGLAYYEQYF
TRBD1,TRBV5-5,many,TRBJ2-1,TGTGCCAGCAGCTCTTCGGGACAGGCCCACAATGAGCAGTTCTTC,CASSSSGQAHNEQFF
NA,TRBV25-1,many,TRBJ1-2,TGTGCCAGCAGTGGGATTTGGTCGGGGGGCACCTATGGCTACACCTTC,CASSGIWSGGTYGYTF
NA,TRBV11-2,NA,TRBJ2-1,TGTGCCAGCAGCAAACAGACCAGCCCGGGGTATGTGTACAATGAGCAGTTCTTC,CASSKQTSPGYVYNEQFF
TRBD2,TRBV6-4,NA,TRBJ2-1,TGTGCCAGCAGTGACTCGCGGGAGGCCAATGAGCAGTTCTTC,CASSDSREANEQFF
TRBD1,TRBV29-1,many,TRBJ2-1,TGCAGCGTTGAACGGACAGGGAATGAGCAGTTCTTC,CSVERTGNEQFF
NA,TRBV29-1,many,TRBJ2-5,TGCAGCGTCATGGACAGTTGGGAGACCCAGTACTTC,CSVMDSWETQYF
NA,TRBV5-1,many,TRBJ2-1,TGCGCCAGCAGCTACCCAACAGGAGGCTACAATGAGCAGTTCTTC,CASSYPTGGYNEQFF
TRBD1,TRBV20-1,many,TRBJ2-7,TGCAGTGCTAGACCCCTCGAGGGACAGACCTACGAGCAGTACTTC,CSARPLEGQTYEQYF
TRBD2,TRBV6-5,many,TRBJ2-7,TGTGCCAGCAGTTCCTGGGGGGGTTTGGTCCCCTACGAGCAGTACTTC,CASSSWGGLVPYEQYF
TRBD2,TRBV19,NA,TRBJ2-7,TGTGCCAGTAGTGGGACTAGCAGCTCCTACGAGCAGTACTTC,CASSGTSSSYEQYF
TRBD2,TRBV24-1,many,TRBJ2-1,TGTGCCACCAGTGAACTAGCGGCAGATTACAATGAGCAGTTCTTC,CATSELAADYNEQFF
NA,TRBV27,many,TRBJ2-5,TGTGCCAGCAGTCATCCGTCACAAGAGACCCAGTACTTC,CASSHPSQETQYF
NA,TRBV29-1,many,TRBJ1-2,TGCAGCGTTTCACGTTCAGGGAGGGTCCCGAACTATGGCTACACCTTC,CSVSRSGRVPNYGYTF
TRBD2,TRBV4-3,many,TRBJ2-3,TGCGCCAGCAGCCAGGCTCCCGGGACTAGTGTGCCAGATACGCAGTATTTT,CASSQAPGTSVPDTQYF